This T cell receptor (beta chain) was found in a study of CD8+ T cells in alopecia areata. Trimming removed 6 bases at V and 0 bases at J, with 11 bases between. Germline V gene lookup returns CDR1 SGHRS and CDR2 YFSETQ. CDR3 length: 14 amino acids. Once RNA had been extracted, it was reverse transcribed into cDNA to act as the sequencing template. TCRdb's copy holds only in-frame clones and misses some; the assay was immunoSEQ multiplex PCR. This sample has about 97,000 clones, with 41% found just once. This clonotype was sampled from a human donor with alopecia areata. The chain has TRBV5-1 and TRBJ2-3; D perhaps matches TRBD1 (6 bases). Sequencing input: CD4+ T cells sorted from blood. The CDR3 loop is CASKSDRSTDTQYF. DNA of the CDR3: TGCGCCAGCAAGTCTGACAGGAGCACAGATACGCAGTATTTT.